The 28 T cell receptor beta chains presented below share a single source sample, sequenced in a study of blood T cell repertoires in COVID-19 (dated by TCRdb to 2019 to 2021). Library preparation used the immunoSEQ multiplex PCR assay. TCRdb re-hosts the immuneACCESS table, in-frame sequences only. Its copies lack some clones; in the studies checked, an unresolved V gene accounts for under half of them, and the cause for the rest is not known. For this sample the table gives 100,000 to 150,000 clones, of which approximately 88% were detected only once. Together, the top ten hold approximately 8.1% of the sample. Specimen: peripheral blood. The receptors were gathered from a man in his fifties with acute or convalescent COVID-19.

The chain uses TRBV7-2 and TRBJ2-1; 8 positions match TRBD2. V lost 1 base, J lost 8 bases, and 7 bases stayed unmatched. CDR1 and CDR2 from the germline V gene are SGHTA and FQGNSA. The CDR3 totals 15 residues. The CDR3 bases are TGTGCCAGCAGCTTAGGGACTAGCCTTTTGTATGAGCAGTTCTTC. It yields the protein CASSLGTSLLYEQFF. The full variable domain, in which reference TRBV7-2 and TRBJ2-1 provide the parts outside the CDR3, is GAGVSQSPSNKVTEKGKDVELRCDPISGHTALYWYRQSLGQGLEFLIYFQGNSAPDKSGLPSDRFSAERTGGSVSTLTIQRTQQEDSAVYLCASSLGTSLLYEQFFGPGTRLTVL.

J is TRBJ2-1 and V is TRBV5-1; 9 bases line up with TRBD2. This CDR3 has 15 residues. Germline CDR1 is SGHRS and CDR2 is YFSETQ. After removal of 8 bases from V and 7 bases from J, the junction contained 13 bases not matched to a gene. CDR3 protein: CASRPREGLGNEQFF. The CDR3 DNA reads TGCGCCAGTCGCCCGCGGGAGGGCCTGGGAAATGAGCAGTTCTTC.

This chain connects TRBV3-1 (or the pseudogene TRBV3-2) to TRBJ1-1, with TRBD1 matching over 8 bases. Germline trimming cut 4 bases from V and 1 base from J; bases unmatched to any gene: 5. Germline V lookup: CDR1 LGHDT, CDR2 YNNKEL (reference sequence). This CDR3 has 15 amino acids. CDR3 region: CASSLQGAGNTEAFF. CDR3 sequence (DNA): TGTGCCAGCAGCCTTCAGGGGGCTGGGAACACTGAAGCTTTCTTT.

The chain is built from TRBV4-1 and TRBJ1-2, with TRBD1 matching over 9 bases. The ends lost 0 bases at V and 5 bases at J; junction bases unmatched: 7. Looked up from germline, CDR1 is MGHRA and CDR2 is YSYEKL. CDR3 length: 16 residues. Here the CDR3 DNA reads TGCGCCAGCAGCCAAGAAACAGGGGGCGGAGGATATGGCTACACCTTC. It specifies CASSQETGGGGYGYTF.

CDR3 amino acids: CASSPRQGGDTDTQYF. CDR3 DNA: TGTGCCAGCAGCCCCAGACAGGGGGGGGACACAGATACGCAGTATTTT. The rearrangement joins TRBV7-9 to TRBJ2-3; TRBD1 matches 9 bases. CDR1 is SEHNR and CDR2 is FQNEAQ in the germline V gene (reference sequence). The CDR3 has 16 amino acids. V lost 5 bases to trimming and J lost 2 bases; unmatched junction nucleotides: 8.

The chain is built from TRBV18 and TRBJ2-7; maybe TRBD2 (6 bases). Per the germline V gene, CDR1 is KGHSH and CDR2 is LQKENI. This CDR3 contains 15 residues. Trimming shortened V by 2 bases and J by 6 bases, and 17 bases separated the two germline ends. CDR3 in amino acids: CASSPGGTGVVEQYF. In DNA form, the CDR3 reads TGTGCCAGCTCACCAGGTGGTACGGGGGTGGTCGAGCAGTACTTC.

The V gene is TRBV6-4, the J gene TRBJ2-3, with D perhaps matching TRBD2 (6 bases). Germline V gene sequence: CDR1 MRHNA, CDR2 SNTAGT. V lost 5 bases to trimming and J lost 4 bases, with 16 bases between them. CDR3 length equals 15 residues. This CDR3 is CASSFRGNRADTQYF. CDR3 bases: TGTGCCAGCAGTTTCCGCGGGAACCGGGCAGATACGCAGTATTTT.

The chain combines TRBV5-8 with TRBJ2-1; 9 bases align to TRBD1. The CDR3 has 15 residues. V was pared by 1 base and J by 3 bases, with 2 bases of the junction left unmatched. The germline CDR1 and CDR2 sequences are SGHTS and YDEGEE. CDR3 nucleotide sequence: TGTGCCAGCAGCTTGACAGGGGGCTTCTACAATGAGCAGTTCTTC. Amino acids: CASSLTGGFYNEQFF.

V gene TRBV5-1 combines with J gene TRBJ2-1; D gene ambiguous. Germline V gene data show CDR1 as SGHRS and CDR2 as YFSETQ. V was trimmed by 4 bases and J by 5 bases, leaving 4 bases between them. The CDR3 has 11 amino acids. CDR3 amino acids: CASSSNNEQFF. The DNA for the CDR3 is TGCGCCAGCAGCAGCAACAATGAGCAGTTCTTC.

This chain joins TRBV18 and TRBJ2-7, with 12 bases fitting TRBD1. The CDR3 covers 15 residues. Germline CDR1 reads KGHSH; CDR2 reads LQKENI. Trimming took 3 bases from V and 6 from J; bases not matched to a gene: 6. The CDR3 nucleotides are TGTGCCAGCTCACCCTCGGGACAGGGGGCCAGCGAGCAGTACTTC. Its protein product is CASSPSGQGASEQYF.

The J gene is TRBJ2-7, the V gene TRBV19, with TRBD2 as a possible D gene (5 bases). Looked up from germline, CDR1 is LNHDA and CDR2 is SQIVND (reference sequence). CDR3 length equals 13 residues. V gave up 6 bases and J gave up 1 base, with 10 bases separating them. CDR3 in DNA: TGTGCCAGTAGAGGGAGAGTTTCCTACGAGCAGTACTTC. This codes for CASRGRVSYEQYF. The variable domain in full, with the rest retrieved from reference TRBV19 and TRBJ2-7, is DGGITQSPKYLFRKEGQNVTLSCEQNLNHDAMYWYRQDPGQGLRLIYYSQIVNDFQKGDIAEGYSVSREKKESFPLTVTSAQKNPTAFYLCASRGRVSYEQYFGPGTRLTVT.

The chain's CDR3 is CASSGPQGPSYEQYF. CDR3 coding DNA: TGTGCCAGCAGCGGCCCACAGGGCCCCTCCTACGAGCAGTACTTC. The chain employs TRBV9 and TRBJ2-7; possible D gene TRBD1, 6 bases. Per the germline V gene, CDR1 is SGDLS and CDR2 is YYNGEE. The CDR3 has 15 residues. Trimming pared 3 bases from V and 0 bases from J, leaving 13 bases between.

The V call is TRBV6-1, the J call TRBJ1-1; D is possibly TRBD1 (5 bases). Germline V gives CDR1 MNHNS, CDR2 SASEGT. Between the trimmed V and J ends, which lost 3 bases and 0 bases, there was a span of 14 bases. The CDR3 runs 16 residues. CDR3 sequence (DNA): TGTGCCAGCAGTGAGAATTGGGGCCTTATGAACACTGAAGCTTTCTTT. This gives the protein CASSENWGLMNTEAFF.

The genes are TRBV30 and TRBJ1-1, with a tentative D call TRBD1 (5 bases). Per germline, CDR1 GTSNPN and CDR2 SVGIG (reference sequence). With 0 bases removed from V and 5 bases from J, the gap between germline ends came to 7 bases. This CDR3 has 12 residues. The CDR3 is CAWSVRGTEAFF. DNA for the CDR3: TGTGCCTGGAGTGTACGGGGGACTGAAGCTTTCTTT.

About this clone: The sample has other DNA sequences that encode this CDR3 too. V gene TRBV11-2 combines with J gene TRBJ2-7; the match to TRBD2 covers 10 bases. J lost 4 bases, V lost 1 base, and 1 base had no gene match. Germline V gene sequence: CDR1 SGHAT, CDR2 FQNNGV. The CDR3 totals 14 residues. DNA of the CDR3: TGTGCCAGCAGCTTAGCTAGCGGGAGATACGAGCAGTACTTC. It translates to CASSLASGRYEQYF.

V is TRBV18 and J is TRBJ1-2, with unresolved D. The germline V gene has CDR1 KGHSH and CDR2 LQKENI. Trimming removed 0 bases from V and 0 bases from J, with 8 bases in between. The CDR3 totals 15 residues. The chain's CDR3 is CASSPPQLANYGYTF. CDR3 bases: TGTGCCAGCTCACCACCACAGTTAGCTAACTATGGCTACACCTTC.

This clone occurred a few times. The V gene is TRBV30, the J gene TRBJ2-7; TRBD1 matches at 10 bases. CDR3 size: 15 residues. The germline CDR1 and CDR2 sequences are GTSNPN and SVGIG (reference sequence). The V and J ends lost 3 bases and 5 bases, in that order; junction bases with no gene match: 10. CDR3 in DNA: TGTGCCTGGAGCCAGAAAGACAGGGGGCGTGACGAGCAGTACTTC. This encodes CAWSQKDRGRDEQYF.

The count of this clone is one. The chain carries TRBV6-2 or TRBV6-3 and TRBJ1-2; tentatively, D is TRBD1 (6 bases). This CDR3 has 15 amino acids. V lost 2 bases and J 3 bases, leaving 13 bases between the germline ends. Germline V lookup: CDR1 MNHEY, CDR2 SVGEGT. The CDR3 loop reads CASSYLAGVDYGYTF. The CDR3 DNA sequence: TGTGCCAGCAGTTACCTGGCAGGGGTGGACTATGGCTACACCTTC.

The chain employs TRBV5-1 and TRBJ2-1, with 8 positions matching TRBD2. Trimming took 4 bases from V and 13 from J; bases not matched to a gene: 10. Germline V gives CDR1 SGHRS, CDR2 YFSETQ. This CDR3 has 13 residues. CDR3 in amino acids: CASSTGTSGFQFF. The CDR3, as DNA: TGCGCCAGCAGCACCGGGACTAGTGGGTTTCAGTTCTTC.

The chain employs TRBV5-6 and TRBJ2-3; D possibly corresponds to TRBD2 (5 bases). V was trimmed by 0 bases and J by 5 bases, leaving 13 bases between them. The CDR3 extends over 15 amino acids. Germline CDR1 SGHDT, CDR2 YYEEEE. The CDR3 bases are TGTGCCAGCAGCTTGGTCCCGCGGGTGCAAGATACGCAGTATTTT. Translation gives CASSLVPRVQDTQYF.

V is TRBV24-1 and J is TRBJ1-2; 9 bases match TRBD1. V trimming: 2 bases; J trimming: 11 bases; junction bases outside the gene matches: 5. The CDR3 has 13 amino acids. CDR1 KGHDR and CDR2 SFDVKD come from the germline V gene. The CDR3 region is CATSDWDRVVYTF. The CDR3, as DNA: TGTGCCACCAGTGATTGGGACAGGGTGGTTTACACCTTC.

This chain connects TRBV11-2 to TRBJ2-7, with D perhaps matching TRBD1 (7 bases). V lost 1 base to trimming and J lost 1 base, with 14 bases between them. CDR3 size: 16 residues. Germline assignment: CDR1 SGHAT and CDR2 FQNNGV. CDR3 region: CASSLVLAGGSYEQYF. The CDR3 coding sequence is TGTGCCAGCAGCTTAGTTCTCGCAGGGGGGTCCTACGAGCAGTACTTC.

This clone was picked up a small number of times. The chain is built from TRBV5-1 and TRBJ2-5; tentatively, D is TRBD1 (5 bases). From germline, CDR1 is SGHRS and CDR2 YFSETQ. V was cut by 0 bases and J by 4 bases, with 7 bases left in between. The CDR3 is made up of 13 amino acids. The CDR3 loop is CASSLAGPETQYF. The CDR3 nucleotides read TGCGCCAGCAGCTTGGCAGGGCCAGAGACCCAGTACTTC.

J is TRBJ2-1 and V is TRBV9, with a tentative D call TRBD2 (5 bases). V was clipped by 2 bases and J by 8 bases, with 17 bases between them. The CDR3 covers 15 residues. Germline values: CDR1 SGDLS, CDR2 YYNGEE. CDR3 nucleotides: TGTGCCAGCAGCGTCCTCACCGGGGATAGGGATGAGCAGTTCTTC. It translates to CASSVLTGDRDEQFF. The full variable domain, with the rest looked up from reference TRBV9 and TRBJ2-1, is DSGVTQTPKHLITATGQRVTLRCSPRSGDLSVYWYQQSLDQGLQFLIQYYNGEERAKGNILERFSAQQFPDLHSELNLSSLELGDSALYFCASSVLTGDRDEQFFGPGTRLTVL.

The table lists this clone with a few counts. The chain joins TRBV11-2 to TRBJ2-7; tentative D call: TRBD1 (5 bases). CDR3 size: 15 residues. The germline V gene has CDR1 SGHAT and CDR2 FQNNGV. V lost 0 bases to trimming and J lost 1 base, with 10 bases between them. The DNA of the CDR3 is TGTGCCAGCAGCTTAGATCTACAGGAATCCTACGAGCAGTACTTC. Its translation is CASSLDLQESYEQYF.

This rearrangement joins TRBV5-1 to TRBJ1-6; D not resolved. Germline values: CDR1 SGHRS, CDR2 YFSETQ. Trimming left V 5 bases short and J 7 bases short, with 22 bases between. The CDR3 covers 17 residues. The CDR3 bases are TGCGCCAGCAGTCGAGGTAGTACACCTGGAAGAAATTCACCCCTCCACTTT. Translating it yields CASSRGSTPGRNSPLHF.

CDR3 coding DNA: TGCAGCGTTGAGGCAGGACTAGCGGGAGGGTCCCCCTACAATGAGCAGTTCTTC. It encodes CSVEAGLAGGSPYNEQFF. This rearrangement joins TRBV29-1 to TRBJ2-1; TRBD2 agrees at 15 bases. Germline V lookup: CDR1 SQVTM, CDR2 ANQGSEA. Losses at the gene ends were 3 bases for V and 2 bases for J; bases not matched to a gene: 8. The CDR3 totals 18 residues.

This chain connects TRBV6-2 or TRBV6-3 to TRBJ1-5, with D unclear. The CDR3 is made up of 15 amino acids. Trimming left V 2 bases short and J 5 bases short, with 13 bases between. Germline assignment: CDR1 MNHEY and CDR2 SVGEGT. DNA of the CDR3: TGTGCCAGCAGTTACGGTGGCGGTGGATATCAGCCCCAGCATTTT. It specifies CASSYGGGGYQPQHF.